These 16 T cell receptor beta chains share one sample of origin, sequenced in a study of blood T cell repertoires in COVID-19. Measured with immunoSEQ multiplex PCR; TCRdb has only the in-frame clones, and not every one. Altogether under 150,000 clones are present, roughly 71% being singletons, with the ten largest covering roughly 20%. The sample taken for sequencing was peripheral blood. The receptors stem from an elderly man with acute or convalescent COVID-19.

This chain links TRBV4-1 with TRBJ2-3; D gene ambiguous. V gave up 3 bases and J gave up 3 bases, with 7 bases separating them. This CDR3 contains 13 residues. Germline lookup yields CDR1 MGHRA and CDR2 YSYEKL. CDR3: CASSHPSTDTQYF. Written as DNA, the CDR3 is TGCGCCAGCAGCCACCCATCAACAGATACGCAGTATTTT.

The J gene is TRBJ2-5, the V gene TRBV30; D is unresolved. This CDR3 region has 11 residues. V gave up 2 bases and J gave up 5 bases, with 6 bases separating them. CDR1 is GTSNPN and CDR2 is SVGIG in the germline V gene (reference sequence). The CDR3 coding sequence is TGTGCCTGGAGTACCGGGGAGACCCAGTACTTC. Translation: CAWSTGETQYF.

V and J are TRBV4-1 and TRBJ2-5; 7 bases align to TRBD2. V trimming: 1 base; J trimming: 1 base; junction bases outside the gene matches: 3. Germline loops: CDR1 MGHRA, CDR2 YSYEKL. CDR3 size: 15 residues. CDR3 sequence (DNA): TGCGCCAGCAGCCAAGGCCCGGGGGGCCAAGAGACCCAGTACTTC. Its protein product is CASSQGPGGQETQYF.

This chain joins TRBV9 and TRBJ2-5; no clear D. V was shortened by 0 bases and J by 0 bases, with 9 bases between the two germline ends. Germline-derived CDR1 and CDR2 are SGDLS and YYNGEE. The CDR3 totals 15 residues. CDR3 residues: CASSVGAGYQETQYF. CDR3 DNA sequence: TGTGCCAGCAGCGTAGGGGCAGGATACCAAGAGACCCAGTACTTC.

The gene calls are TRBV6-5 and TRBJ2-3, with TRBD2 matching over 9 bases. V lost 0 bases, J lost 9 bases, and 4 bases stayed unmatched. CDR3 size: 14 residues. Germline V gene lookup returns CDR1 MNHEY and CDR2 SVGAGI. CDR3 coding DNA: TGTGCCAGCAGTTACTCGGGGACTAGCAGGACGCAGTATTTT. This gives the protein CASSYSGTSRTQYF.

CDR3 sequence: CASSDLRGADTQYF. In DNA form, the CDR3 reads TGTGCCAGCAGTGATTTAAGGGGTGCAGATACGCAGTATTTT. The genes are TRBV2 and TRBJ2-3, with D maybe TRBD1 (5 bases). The V and J ends lost 3 bases and 4 bases respectively, with 11 bases between them. This CDR3 contains 14 residues. The germline V gene has CDR1 SNHLY and CDR2 FYNNEI.

This clone was counted a few times. The chain combines TRBV5-8 with TRBJ1-6, with D possibly TRBD1 on 6 matching bases. The V gene lost 3 bases and the J gene lost 9 bases, with 19 bases spanning the gap. Germline loops: CDR1 SGHTS, CDR2 YDEGEE. This CDR3 comprises 16 residues. The CDR3 reads CASSSQRTGFFSPLHF. As DNA, the CDR3 is TGTGCCAGCAGCTCTCAACGTACAGGGTTCTTTTCACCCCTCCACTTT.

The V gene is TRBV18, the J gene TRBJ2-3; maybe TRBD1 (6 bases). The CDR3 is 15 amino acids. CDR1 and CDR2 (germline): KGHSH, LQKENI. Deletions cut 3 bases from V and 5 bases from J, with 15 bases between. CDR3: CASSPQQGRGDTQYF. The CDR3, as DNA: TGTGCCAGCTCACCGCAACAGGGTCGCGGAGATACGCAGTATTTT.

The V and J genes are TRBV9 and TRBJ2-2, with 7 positions matching TRBD2. V was pared by 0 bases and J by 5 bases, with 4 bases of the junction left unmatched. The CDR3 sequence is 15 residues long. The germline gives CDR1 SGDLS, CDR2 YYNGEE. CDR3 in DNA: TGTGCCAGCAGCGTAGTCGGGGGGTGGACCGGGGAGCTGTTTTTT. The encoded protein is CASSVVGGWTGELFF. Based on the CDR3 plus reference TRBV9 and TRBJ2-2, the full variable domain is DSGVTQTPKHLITATGQRVTLRCSPRSGDLSVYWYQQSLDQGLQFLIQYYNGEERAKGNILERFSAQQFPDLHSELNLSSLELGDSALYFCASSVVGGWTGELFFGEGSRLTVL.

The rearrangement joins TRBV6-4 to TRBJ1-6; D perhaps matches TRBD1 (5 bases). The V end was cut by 3 bases, the J end by 7 bases, with 7 bases between. The CDR3 has 13 residues. Germline CDR1 and CDR2: MRHNA and SNTAGT. CDR3 residues: CASSEQVNSPLHF. In nucleotides, the CDR3 is TGTGCCAGCAGTGAACAGGTGAATTCACCCCTCCACTTT.

This chain joins TRBV5-6 and TRBJ1-2, with 7 bases that match TRBD1. The CDR3 length is 13 residues. Trimming at V came to 6 bases and at J to 8 bases, leaving 10 bases not matched to a gene. The germline CDR1 and CDR2 sequences are SGHDT and YYEEEE. Here the CDR3 reads CASTGGGRGGYTF. The CDR3 coding sequence is TGTGCCAGCACCGGAGGGGGCAGAGGGGGCTACACCTTC.

The J gene is TRBJ1-3, the V gene TRBV19, with D unresolved. This CDR3 has 16 amino acids. Germline V gene lookup returns CDR1 LNHDA and CDR2 SQIVND (reference sequence). V shed 5 bases and J shed 0 bases, with 14 bases lying between them. DNA of the CDR3: TGTGCCAGTAGTGGTTCCGGGAACCCCTCTGGAAACACCATATATTTT. Protein: CASSGSGNPSGNTIYF.

This chain connects TRBV7-2 to TRBJ2-2, with 8 bases matching TRBD2. The CDR3 has 14 amino acids. Germline assignment: CDR1 SGHTA and CDR2 FQGNSA. After removal of 7 bases from V and 4 bases from J, the junction contained 5 bases not matched to a gene. CDR3 in amino acids: CASMRSGGTGELFF. In DNA, the CDR3 is TGTGCCAGCATGAGAAGCGGGGGCACCGGGGAGCTGTTTTTT.

The chain couples TRBV2 to TRBJ2-5; TRBD1 matches at 7 bases. The CDR3 has 13 residues. In germline, CDR1 is SNHLY, CDR2 FYNNEI. Unmatched junction bases numbered 4, after V lost 4 bases and J lost 5 bases. The CDR3 DNA reads TGTGCCAGCAGTGCGACAGGGCTGGAGACCCAGTACTTC. Protein: CASSATGLETQYF.

This clone was detected only once. The chain uses TRBV15 and TRBJ2-6, with TRBD1 matching over 7 bases. The trim removed 4 bases at V and 2 bases at J, leaving 5 bases unmatched. The CDR3 loop spans 16 amino acids. CDR1 and CDR2 (germline): LNHNV, YYDKDF (reference sequence). CDR3 nucleotides: TGTGCCACCAGCACCGGACAGGTGGCTGGGGCCAACGTCCTGACTTTC. This translates into CATSTGQVAGANVLTF.

The chain carries TRBV11-2 and TRBJ2-7; D is perhaps TRBD1 (7 bases). This CDR3 is 13 amino acids long. V lost 5 bases and J 6 bases, leaving 14 bases between the germline ends. The germline V gene encodes CDR1 SGHAT and CDR2 FQNNGV. The CDR3 region has the DNA TGTGCCAGCAGCCCCCAGGGGGGAGGCGAGCAGTACTTC. Protein: CASSPQGGGEQYF.